This T cell receptor (beta chain) was profiled in a study of T cells in Graves' hyperthyroidism and ophthalmopathy. RNA transcripts were the template for amplifying TCR beta CDR3 regions. HTBI primers were the set used in a first-round RT-PCR of the TCR CDR3. A single record per CDR3 protein comes from TCRdb applying MiXCR to the multiplex PCR reads. The table has about 380,000 distinct CDR3 sequences, about 18% seen once. V lost 5 bases and J lost 4, with 14 bases in between. Germline values: CDR1 SGHTA, CDR2 FQGNSA. The CDR3 has 14 residues. In this sample, this clonotype turned up many times. The rearrangement joins TRBV7-2 to TRBJ1-2; tentatively, D is TRBD1 (6 bases). The sequence was obtained from a man aged 18 to 29 with Graves' ophthalmopathy. Sample: blood. Written as DNA, the CDR3 is TGTGCCAGCAGCCCAGAGACAGGCGGCTATGGCTACACCTTC. Amino acid sequence: CASSPETGGYGYTF.